The entry that follows covers one T cell receptor (beta chain) sequence. Its matching antigen is unknown. This specimen belongs to a study of blood T cells in healthy people across ages. The study, taken as a whole, reports: Possibly, changes in expanded clonotypes were confounded because donor CMV status was unknown. Comparison with aged donors showed that long-lived donors had more naive CD4+ cells and higher diversity.

With a J-beta primer mix and a sample-barcoded 5' primer, a second PCR ran about 6 to 11 cycles. A tag from a template-switch adaptor with 12 random nucleotides marked each cDNA molecule. TCRdb redid the calling of the 5' RACE reads with MiXCR, one entry per CDR3 protein. The sample contains around 1,000,000 distinct CDR3 sequences, 25% of which appear only once. Per germline, CDR1 MNHEY and CDR2 SMNVEV (reference sequence). J was trimmed by 7 bases and V by 6 bases; bases with no gene match: 5. CDR3 length equals 12 residues. This same sample was also taken into another study, of T cells of mothers and their children.

The sequence was collected from a girl aged 2 to 10 in good health. The rearrangement links TRBV27 to TRBJ1-2; TRBD1 matches 7 bases. What was sequenced was blood. In nucleotides, the CDR3 is TGTGCCAGCAGCGAGACAGGGACTGGCTACACCTTC. As protein: CASSETGTGYTF.